Listed here are 23 T cell receptor beta chains from one sample, sequenced in a study of regulatory T cells in long-lasting Graves disease. Investigators prepared the TCR beta libraries by applying iRepertoire HTBI primers and Arm-PCR of CDR3 regions. TCRdb reprocessed the multiplex PCR reads via MiXCR and lists one record per CDR3 protein. Of 400,000 to 500,000 distinct CDR3 sequences listed, about 22% are singletons. Time point: persistent/refractory GD, antithyroid drugs over 5 years with positive TRAb. Making the TCR library involved RNA that had been extracted from PBMCs. The sequencing used peripheral blood mononuclear cells (PBMCs), collected when the disease was refractory, from a patient treated with antithyroid drugs. These receptor sequences come from a female donor with Graves disease.

The chain carries TRBV3-2 and TRBJ1-1; the table assigns TRBD1, which was not confirmed against the DNA. TRBV3-2 is reported as a pseudogene. The CDR3 runs 11 residues. CDR3 sequence reads: CASRRDHLAFF. In nucleotides, the CDR3 is TGTGCCAGCAGAAGGGACCACTTAGCTTTCTTT.

The V gene is TRBV9, the J gene TRBJ2-7; D not certain. Trimming cost V 0 bases and J 4 bases, with 8 bases left between them. There are 13 residues in the CDR3. Germline V gene data show CDR1 as SGDLS and CDR2 as YYNGEE. The CDR3 DNA sequence: TGTGCCAGCAGCGTAGGTCCCCTTTACGAGCAGTACTTC. As protein: CASSVGPLYEQYF.

Many counts were recorded for this clonotype. The chain uses TRBV30 and TRBJ1-5, with D possibly being TRBD1 (5 bases). Deletions cut 0 bases from V and 7 bases from J, with 10 bases between. This CDR3 has 13 residues. Per germline, CDR1 GTSNPN and CDR2 SVGIG (reference sequence). The CDR3 DNA is TGTGCCTGGAGTGTTCAGGGACGCCAGCCCCAGCATTTT. Encoded protein: CAWSVQGRQPQHF.

A note on this clonotype: Since a much larger clone is just one base distant, this may be a read error. This chain uses TRBV12-3 or TRBV12-4 with TRBJ1-1; 10 bases agree with TRBD1. This CDR3 has 14 amino acids. The CDR3 DNA follows: TGTGCCAGCAGTTTAGTTCCTGGGACAGGGGAAGTTTTCTTT. As protein: CASSLVPGTGEVFF.

This clonotype was picked up a small number of times. The chain combines TRBV12-3 or TRBV12-4 with TRBJ1-3; no definite D call. Between the trimmed V and J ends, which lost 6 bases and 3 bases, there was a span of 12 bases. The CDR3 runs to 14 residues. The CDR3, as DNA: TGTGCCAGCAGCCGACTGGCATTTGGAAACACCATATATTTT. This sequence encodes CASSRLAFGNTIYF.

This clonotype was recorded at least ten times. This chain links TRBV6-9 with TRBJ2-5; 8 bases agree with TRBD2. The CDR3 sequence is 16 residues long. Per the germline V gene, CDR1 is MNHGY and CDR2 is SVAAGI. V trimming: 3 bases; J trimming: 2 bases; junction bases outside the gene matches: 8. The CDR3 nucleotides are TGTGCCAGCAGTTACTCCCCAGCGGGAGATCAAGAGACCCAGTACTTC. This sequence encodes CASSYSPAGDQETQYF.

This clonotype appeared many times. The chain links TRBV6-5 to TRBJ1-5; TRBD1 is a possible D gene (5 bases). Germline CDR1 MNHEY, CDR2 SVGAGI. V dropped 4 bases and J dropped 3 bases, with 13 bases sitting between them. This CDR3 is 15 amino acids long. The CDR3 sequence: CASSSDSRINQPQHF. DNA for the CDR3: TGTGCCAGCAGTTCCGACAGCCGAATCAATCAGCCCCAGCATTTT.

This clonotype was detected many times. The J gene is TRBJ1-4, the V gene TRBV29-1, with D uncertain. Germline CDR1 and CDR2: SQVTM and ANQGSEA. The CDR3 runs to 11 residues. The V gene lost 7 bases and the J gene lost 8 bases, with 11 bases spanning the gap. The CDR3 DNA reads as TGCAGCGGTCAGGAGCAGGAAAAACTGTTTTTT. It is translated as CSGQEQEKLFF.

This clonotype was counted a few times. The rearrangement uses TRBV7-9 and TRBJ2-7, with 8 bases lining up with TRBD2. This CDR3 contains 16 residues. Germline trimming cut 4 bases from V and 4 bases from J; bases unmatched to any gene: 12. CDR1 and CDR2 (germline): SEHNR, FQNEAQ (reference sequence). The CDR3 DNA reads TGTGCCAGCAGCTCCCTCGACCAGCGGGGGCGGTACGAGCAGTACTTC. Amino acids: CASSSLDQRGRYEQYF.

In the case of this clonotype: A much larger clone differs by one base, so this may be a read error. The chain employs TRBV6-5 and TRBJ1-2, with unresolved D. V was clipped by 0 bases and J by 5 bases, with 10 bases between them. The CDR3 is 14 amino acids. CDR1 is MNHEY and CDR2 is SVGAGI in the germline V gene. The CDR3 loop is CASSYSPGTYGYTF. The CDR3 nucleotides read TGTGCCAGCAGTTACTCTCCGGGAACTTATGGCTACACCTTC.

CDR3 sequence: CASSLDATGNEQYF. CDR3 bases: TGTGCCAGCAGCTTGGATGCTACAGGGAACGAGCAGTACTTC. The chain employs TRBV5-4 and TRBJ2-7; D possibly corresponds to TRBD1 (6 bases). This CDR3 is built from 14 residues. The ends were cut back, 0 bases at V and 5 bases at J, with 12 bases in the middle. The germline V gene has CDR1 SGHNT and CDR2 YYREEE (reference sequence).

This clonotype has a count of ten or more. V usage is TRBV6-1 and J usage is TRBJ1-5; D unclear. The CDR3 covers 14 residues. Looked up from germline, CDR1 is MNHNS and CDR2 is SASEGT. Trimming stripped 8 bases from V and 6 bases from J, with 17 bases between. The CDR3 bases are TGTGCCAGCGGTACGGGTGTGCAAGGTCAGCCCCAGCATTTT. It encodes CASGTGVQGQPQHF.

The rearrangement uses TRBV7-9 and TRBJ1-1; a weak D match, TRBD1 (6 bases). Germline CDR1 reads SEHNR; CDR2 reads FQNEAQ (reference sequence). This CDR3 spans 14 amino acids. V gave up 4 bases and J gave up 6 bases, with 15 bases separating them. CDR3 nucleotide sequence: TGTGCCAGCAGCTCCGGACAGCCTTCTTCTGAAGCTTTCTTT. Translating gives CASSSGQPSSEAFF.

This clonotype was counted many times. The chain carries TRBV10-3 and TRBJ1-2; 8 nucleotides line up with TRBD1. The length of the CDR3 is 16 residues. Trimming removed 2 bases from V and 8 bases from J; junction bases left unmatched: 13. From germline, CDR1 is ENHRY and CDR2 SYGVKD. CDR3 sequence: CAISERTGSLWRGYTF. The CDR3 DNA reads as TGTGCCATCAGTGAGCGGACAGGGTCCCTATGGAGAGGCTACACCTTC.

The chain carries TRBV4-1 and TRBJ1-5; TRBD1 is a possible D gene (5 bases). Germline V gene sequence: CDR1 MGHRA, CDR2 YSYEKL. The CDR3 loop spans 14 amino acids. V lost 3 bases to trimming and J lost 5 bases, with 11 bases between them. As DNA, the CDR3 is TGCGCCAGCAGCCAGGGGCCGCGGGATCAGCCCCAGCATTTT. Its protein is CASSQGPRDQPQHF.

This clonotype was seen a handful of times. This chain uses TRBV9 with TRBJ1-1; 8 positions match TRBD1. V was pared by 3 bases and J by 6 bases, with 7 bases of the junction left unmatched. CDR1 and CDR2 from the germline V gene are SGDLS and YYNGEE. The CDR3 extends over 14 amino acids. The CDR3 loop is CASSETGVPAEAFF. DNA of the CDR3: TGTGCCAGCAGCGAGACAGGGGTCCCCGCTGAAGCTTTCTTT.

This clonotype was detected many times. This chain uses TRBV28 with TRBJ2-2; TRBD1 agrees at 8 bases. CDR1 is MDHEN and CDR2 is SYDVKM in the germline V gene. This CDR3 is 13 amino acids long. Trimming removed 6 bases from V and 7 bases from J; junction bases left unmatched: 4. The CDR3 DNA reads TGTGCCAGCAGATCACAGGGGGTCGGGGAGCTGTTTTTT. Protein product: CASRSQGVGELFF.

The chain uses TRBV28 and TRBJ1-1; D remains ambiguous. V lost 7 bases and J lost 1, with 16 bases in between. CDR1 and CDR2 from the germline V gene are MDHEN and SYDVKM. The CDR3 loop spans 15 amino acids. CDR3 amino acids: CASNPRGEANTEAFF. The CDR3 DNA is TGTGCCAGCAACCCCCGGGGTGAGGCGAACACTGAAGCTTTCTTT.

This clonotype was seen many times. V is TRBV12-3 or TRBV12-4 and J is TRBJ1-5; 9 positions agree with TRBD1. V shed 7 bases and J 6 bases; nucleotides not matched to a gene: 10. The CDR3 runs to 15 residues. The CDR3 protein is CASTPGQGGGQPQHF. CDR3 in DNA: TGTGCCAGCACTCCGGGACAGGGCGGGGGTCAGCCCCAGCATTTT.

CDR3 residues: CASSSGGPGQGFNTQYF. CDR3 bases: TGTGCCAGCAGTTCCGGGGGCCCGGGACAGGGGTTTAATACGCAGTATTTT. V usage is TRBV12-3 or TRBV12-4 and J usage is TRBJ2-3, with 10 bases identical to TRBD1. The CDR3 has 17 residues. The J segment lost 7 bases and the V segment lost 4 bases, leaving 14 bases of the junction unmatched.

This clonotype showed up just a few times. This chain connects TRBV28 to TRBJ2-1; tentatively, D is TRBD2 (6 bases). The V gene's germline CDR1 is MDHEN and CDR2 SYDVKM. Trimming pared 5 bases from V and 8 bases from J, leaving 22 bases between. This CDR3 spans 16 amino acids. The CDR3 DNA reads as TGTGCCAGCAGTAACCCCGGGACTGAGACGTGGCATGAGCAGTTCTTC. Residues: CASSNPGTETWHEQFF.

With regard to this clonotype: This clone may be a read error of a much larger clone one base away. The chain couples TRBV20-1 to TRBJ1-6; D gene unclear. The germline gives CDR1 DFQATT, CDR2 SNEGSKA (reference sequence). CDR3 size: 18 residues. The V end lost 0 bases, the J end lost 10 bases, and 25 bases lay between the germline ends. The CDR3 region has the DNA TGCAGTGCTAGAGAAATAGGAGCGAGTATCGGCTCGAAATCACCCCTCCACTTT. Amino acids: CSAREIGASIGSKSPLHF.

This clonotype showed up just a few times. The gene calls are TRBV29-1 and TRBJ2-5; maybe TRBD2 (5 bases). The germline V and J ends were trimmed by 4 bases and 5 bases, with 20 bases remaining between them. This CDR3 has 15 residues. CDR1 and CDR2 from the germline V gene are SQVTM and ANQGSEA. CDR3 region: CSVVPGVISRETQYF. CDR3 nucleotide sequence: TGCAGCGTTGTCCCCGGGGTCATCTCAAGGGAGACCCAGTACTTC. The full variable domain, with the rest looked up from reference TRBV29-1 and TRBJ2-5, is SAVISQKPSRDICQRGTSLTIQCQVDSQVTMMFWYRQQPGQSLTLIATANQGSEATYESGFVIDKFPISRPNLTFSTLTVSNMSPEDSSIYLCSVVPGVISRETQYFGPGTRLLVL.